The entry below gives a single TCR beta chain sequence along with its context. Its antigen is not known. No conserved phenylalanine or tryptophan ends this CDR3, so it is likely a read error. The limits of the CDR3 on the DNA are not certain, so only TCRdb's listed CDR3 is given. This record belongs to a study of Graves' ophthalmopathy and Graves' hyperthyroidism. The study, taken as a whole, reports: Ophthalmopathy cases were distinguished from stable hyperthyroidism by a 13-signature model, reaching about 85% sensitivity and over 80% specificity.

TCR beta CDR3 amplification used RNA transcripts. In the first round, RT-PCR was carried out with HTBI primers, and a multiplex PCR formed the second round. TCRdb recomputed calls from the multiplex PCR reads with MiXCR, one row per CDR3 protein. The sample lists around 1.1 million distinct CDR3 sequences, less than 45% occurring once. Diagnosis was based on clinical symptoms, serum thyroxine, TRAb, thyroid ultrasound and orbital computed tomography. The source of this sequence is an adult man with Graves' hyperthyroidism. Sequenced: peripheral blood or thyroid tissue (not recorded which).

CDR3 residues: CAIRDNLNPSGANVLVL. This chain joins TRBV6-6 and TRBJ2-6; the tabulated D call, TRBD1, remains unverified against the DNA. The CDR3 is 17 residues long, counting both termini. Germline V gives CDR1 MNHNY, CDR2 SVGAGI (reference sequence).